The following is a T cell receptor (beta chain) sequence with its context. Its target is unknown. These data come from a study of OX40 agonist ivuxolimab in advanced cancers. The overall study: Patients took ivuxolimab, an agonistic anti-OX40 (CD134) antibody. Dose-escalation subjects each had hepatocellular carcinoma, melanoma, renal cell or head and neck cancer. Averaging roughly 60 years in age, with a range of 23 to 79, the cohort was approximately 83% male.

Points from the study as a whole: Normalized T-cell clonal expansion was also low in some nonresponders.

The CDR3 sequence is 14 residues long. V was pared by 9 bases and J by 2 bases, with 7 bases of the junction left unmatched. Germline V gene data show CDR1 as MNHEY and CDR2 as SMNVEV (reference sequence). This table comes from immunoSEQ multiplex PCR, and its TCRdb copy is limited to in-frame clones, with some not included. The top ten hold about 1.8% of the sample, which has approximately 74,000 clones, 90% seen once. The chain links TRBV27 to TRBJ2-7; 10 bases line up with TRBD2. The input for sequencing was CD4+ or CD8+ T cells sorted from blood, taken in a trial of the OX40 agonist ivuxolimab. The sequence came from an adult with an advanced solid tumor such as melanoma, head and neck, liver or kidney cancer. CDR3 in DNA: TGTGCCAGTAACCAAGCGGGAGGGCCCTACGAGCAGTACTTC. It codes for CASNQAGGPYEQYF.